A selection of T cell receptor beta chains follows, all from one sample in a study of OX40 agonist ivuxolimab in advanced cancers. Some clones are missing from TCRdb's copy, which holds only in-frame ones; the method was immunoSEQ multiplex PCR. The sample holds fewer than 100,000 clones; 89% are singletons and the top ten take around 0.19%. The sample consisted of CD4+ or CD8+ T cells sorted from blood, taken in a trial of the OX40 agonist ivuxolimab. The origin of the receptors is an adult with an advanced solid tumor such as melanoma, head and neck, liver or kidney cancer. Both conserved end residues are part of each CDR3. A D gene is named only where the DNA matches it firmly. Part of the rows lack a size; the others show once, few, many or a class for expanded clones.

clone_size: .; d_call: .; v_call: TRBV2; j_call: TRBJ2-3; cdr3_aa: CASSVEVTDTQYF; cdr3_nt: TGTGCCAGCAGTGTGGAGGTTACAGATACGCAGTATTTT
clone_size: .; d_call: TRBD2; v_call: TRBV11-2; j_call: TRBJ2-1; cdr3_aa: CASSLRGLAGASSYNEQFF; cdr3_nt: TGTGCCAGCAGCTTAAGGGGACTAGCGGGGGCCAGCTCCTACAATGAGCAGTTCTTC
clone_size: .; d_call: .; v_call: TRBV14; j_call: TRBJ1-4; cdr3_aa: CASSSWGTREKLFF; cdr3_nt: TGTGCCAGCAGCTCATGGGGGACTCGTGAAAAACTGTTTTTT
clone_size: .; d_call: TRBD1; v_call: TRBV7-9; j_call: TRBJ1-1; cdr3_aa: CASSLGRQGATGEAFF; cdr3_nt: TGTGCCAGCAGCTTAGGCAGACAGGGGGCTACAGGTGAAGCTTTCTTT
clone_size: .; d_call: .; v_call: TRBV5-6; j_call: TRBJ1-1; cdr3_aa: CASSLVTAYTEAFF; cdr3_nt: TGTGCCAGCAGCTTGGTGACAGCCTACACTGAAGCTTTCTTT
clone_size: once; d_call: .; v_call: TRBV9; j_call: TRBJ2-5; cdr3_aa: CASSPRGANRQETQYF; cdr3_nt: TGTGCCAGCAGCCCCCGGGGAGCGAATAGGCAAGAGACCCAGTACTTC
clone_size: .; d_call: .; v_call: TRBV5-4; j_call: TRBJ2-2; cdr3_aa: CASSLYSRLSNTGELFF; cdr3_nt: TGTGCCAGCAGCTTGTATTCGCGACTTTCGAACACCGGGGAGCTGTTTTTT
clone_size: few; d_call: .; v_call: TRBV5-6; j_call: TRBJ1-6; cdr3_aa: CASSHRWVRSPLHF; cdr3_nt: TGTGCCAGCAGCCATCGCTGGGTTAGGTCACCCCTCCACTTT
clone_size: once; d_call: TRBD2; v_call: TRBV4-1; j_call: TRBJ2-7; cdr3_aa: CASSQGTAGLAVYEQYF; cdr3_nt: TGCGCCAGCAGCCAAGGCACCGCGGGACTAGCGGTCTACGAGCAGTACTTC
clone_size: .; d_call: .; v_call: TRBV19; j_call: TRBJ1-2; cdr3_aa: CASSPRGAGYTF; cdr3_nt: TGTGCCAGTAGTCCCCGGGGCGCAGGCTACACCTTC
clone_size: .; d_call: .; v_call: TRBV18; j_call: TRBJ2-1; cdr3_aa: CASSIGQRAYNEQFF; cdr3_nt: TGTGCCAGCTCAATAGGCCAGCGGGCGTACAATGAGCAGTTCTTC
clone_size: .; d_call: TRBD1; v_call: TRBV5-4; j_call: TRBJ1-6; cdr3_aa: CASSGAGTGKSSYNSPLHF; cdr3_nt: TGTGCCAGCAGCGGAGCCGGGACAGGGAAGAGCTCCTATAATTCACCCCTCCACTTT
clone_size: .; d_call: .; v_call: TRBV11-2; j_call: TRBJ2-7; cdr3_aa: CASSLRGVGEQYF; cdr3_nt: TGCGCCAGCAGCTTACGCGGGGTCGGGGAGCAGTACTTC
clone_size: .; d_call: .; v_call: TRBV5-1; j_call: TRBJ2-1; cdr3_aa: CASSLGTANNEQFF; cdr3_nt: TGCGCCAGCAGCTTGGGGACGGCGAACAATGAGCAGTTCTTC
clone_size: .; d_call: .; v_call: TRBV6-5; j_call: TRBJ2-1; cdr3_aa: CASSYRPSSYNEQFF; cdr3_nt: TGTGCCAGCAGTTATCGACCCAGCTCCTACAATGAGCAGTTCTTC
clone_size: .; d_call: TRBD1; v_call: TRBV7-6; j_call: TRBJ2-2; cdr3_aa: CASIKGAATANTGELFF; cdr3_nt: TGTGCCAGCATCAAGGGGGCGGCTACGGCTAACACCGGGGAGCTGTTTTTT
clone_size: .; d_call: .; v_call: TRBV5-4; j_call: TRBJ2-3; cdr3_aa: CASSREGGPYTQYF; cdr3_nt: TGTGCCAGCAGCAGGGAGGGGGGTCCCTATACGCAGTATTTT
clone_size: .; d_call: .; v_call: TRBV5-1; j_call: TRBJ2-1; cdr3_aa: CASSLDRIKFLYNEQFF; cdr3_nt: TGCGCCAGCAGCTTGGACCGGATCAAGTTTCTCTACAATGAGCAGTTCTTC
clone_size: .; d_call: .; v_call: TRBV6-5; j_call: TRBJ1-2; cdr3_aa: CASSYAGSLAHGYTF; cdr3_nt: TGTGCCAGCAGTTACGCTGGCTCGTTGGCCCATGGCTACACCTTC
clone_size: .; d_call: TRBD1; v_call: TRBV2; j_call: TRBJ1-6; cdr3_aa: CASTPGGYPLHF; cdr3_nt: TGTGCCAGCACCCCAGGGGGATACCCCCTCCACTTT